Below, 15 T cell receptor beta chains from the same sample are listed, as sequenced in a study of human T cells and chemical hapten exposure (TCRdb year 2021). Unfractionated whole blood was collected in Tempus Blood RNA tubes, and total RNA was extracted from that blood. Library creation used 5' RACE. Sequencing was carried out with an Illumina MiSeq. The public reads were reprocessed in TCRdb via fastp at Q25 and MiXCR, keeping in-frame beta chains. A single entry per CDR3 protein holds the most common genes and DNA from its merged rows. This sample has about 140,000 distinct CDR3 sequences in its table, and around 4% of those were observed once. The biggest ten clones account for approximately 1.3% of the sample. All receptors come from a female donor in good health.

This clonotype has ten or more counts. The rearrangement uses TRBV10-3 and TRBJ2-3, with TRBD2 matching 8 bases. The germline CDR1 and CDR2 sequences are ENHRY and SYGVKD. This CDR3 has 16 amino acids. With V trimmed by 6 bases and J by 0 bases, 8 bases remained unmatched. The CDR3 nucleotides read TGTGCCATCAGCCCGGCATCGGGGGGGAGCACAGATACGCAGTATTTT. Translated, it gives CAISPASGGSTDTQYF.

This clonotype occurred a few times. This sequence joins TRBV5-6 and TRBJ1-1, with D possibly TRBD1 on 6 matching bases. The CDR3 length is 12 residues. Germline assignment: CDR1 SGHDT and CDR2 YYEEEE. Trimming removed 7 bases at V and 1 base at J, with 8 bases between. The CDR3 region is CASPTGNTEAFF. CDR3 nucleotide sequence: TGTGCCAGCCCGACAGGGAACACTGAAGCTTTCTTT.

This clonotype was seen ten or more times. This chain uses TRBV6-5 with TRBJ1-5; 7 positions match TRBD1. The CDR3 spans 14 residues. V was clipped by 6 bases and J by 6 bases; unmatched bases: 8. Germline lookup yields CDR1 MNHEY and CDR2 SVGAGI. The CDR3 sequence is CASSRGGEGQPQHF. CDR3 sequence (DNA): TGTGCCAGCAGCCGAGGGGGCGAGGGTCAGCCCCAGCATTTT.

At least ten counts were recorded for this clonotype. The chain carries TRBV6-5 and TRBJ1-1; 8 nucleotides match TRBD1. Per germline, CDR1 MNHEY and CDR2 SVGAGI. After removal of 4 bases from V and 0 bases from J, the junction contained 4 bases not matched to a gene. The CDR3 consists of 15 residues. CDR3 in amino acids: CASSSGQVLNTEAFF. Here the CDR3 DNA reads TGTGCCAGCAGTTCGGGACAGGTGCTGAACACTGAAGCTTTCTTT.

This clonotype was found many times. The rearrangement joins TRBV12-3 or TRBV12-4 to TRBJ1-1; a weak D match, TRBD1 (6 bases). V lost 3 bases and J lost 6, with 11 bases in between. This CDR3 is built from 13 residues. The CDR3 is CASSFGGLSEAFF. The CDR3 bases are TGTGCCAGCAGTTTTGGGGGGCTATCTGAAGCTTTCTTT.

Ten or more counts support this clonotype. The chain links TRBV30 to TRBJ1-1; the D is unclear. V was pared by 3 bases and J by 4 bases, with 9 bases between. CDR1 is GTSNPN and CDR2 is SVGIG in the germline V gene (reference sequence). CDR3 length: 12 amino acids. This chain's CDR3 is CAWSPSGTEAFF. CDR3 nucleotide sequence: TGTGCCTGGAGCCCGTCGGGCACTGAAGCTTTCTTT.

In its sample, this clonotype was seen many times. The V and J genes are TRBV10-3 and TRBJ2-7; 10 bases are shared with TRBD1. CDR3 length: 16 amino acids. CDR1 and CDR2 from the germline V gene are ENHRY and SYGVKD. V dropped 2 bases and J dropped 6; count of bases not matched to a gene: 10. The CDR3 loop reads CAISEAMRTGGSEQYF. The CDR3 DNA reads TGTGCCATCAGTGAGGCTATGAGGACAGGGGGTAGCGAGCAGTACTTC.

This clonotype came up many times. This chain's CDR3 is CSAKTSGSTDTQYF. Written as DNA, the CDR3 is TGCAGTGCCAAGACTAGCGGGAGCACAGATACGCAGTATTTT. J is TRBJ2-3 and V is TRBV20-1; 10 bases map to TRBD2. CDR1 is DFQATT, CDR2 SNEGSKA, per germline (reference sequence). The CDR3 totals 14 residues. V lost 6 bases and J lost 0; bases outside the gene matches: 3.

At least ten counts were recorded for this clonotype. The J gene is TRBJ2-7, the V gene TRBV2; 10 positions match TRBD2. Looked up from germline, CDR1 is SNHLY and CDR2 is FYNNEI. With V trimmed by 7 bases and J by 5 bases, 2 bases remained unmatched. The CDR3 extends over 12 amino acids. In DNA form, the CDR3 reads TGTGCCAGCAATCTAGCGGGGGACGAGCAGTACTTC. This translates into CASNLAGDEQYF.

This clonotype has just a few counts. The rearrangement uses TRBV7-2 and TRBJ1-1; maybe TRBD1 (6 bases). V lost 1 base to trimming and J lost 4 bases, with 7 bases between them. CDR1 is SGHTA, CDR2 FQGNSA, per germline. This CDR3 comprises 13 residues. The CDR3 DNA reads TGTGCCAGCAGCTTAGTGGGGGCCACTGAAGCTTTCTTT. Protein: CASSLVGATEAFF. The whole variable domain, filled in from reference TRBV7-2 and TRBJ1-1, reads GAGVSQSPSNKVTEKGKDVELRCDPISGHTALYWYRQSLGQGLEFLIYFQGNSAPDKSGLPSDRFSAERTGGSVSTLTIQRTQQEDSAVYLCASSLVGATEAFFGQGTRLTVV.

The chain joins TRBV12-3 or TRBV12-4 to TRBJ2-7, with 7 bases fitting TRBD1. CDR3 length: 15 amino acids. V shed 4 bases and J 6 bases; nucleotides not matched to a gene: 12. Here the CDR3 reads CASSSVDTGASEQYF. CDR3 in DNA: TGTGCCAGCAGTTCAGTCGACACAGGGGCGTCCGAGCAGTACTTC.

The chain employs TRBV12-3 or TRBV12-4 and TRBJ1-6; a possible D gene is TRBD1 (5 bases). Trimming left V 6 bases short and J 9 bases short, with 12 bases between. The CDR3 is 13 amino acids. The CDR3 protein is CASSSPGTSPLHF. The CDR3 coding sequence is TGTGCCAGCAGCAGTCCAGGGACTTCACCCCTCCACTTT.

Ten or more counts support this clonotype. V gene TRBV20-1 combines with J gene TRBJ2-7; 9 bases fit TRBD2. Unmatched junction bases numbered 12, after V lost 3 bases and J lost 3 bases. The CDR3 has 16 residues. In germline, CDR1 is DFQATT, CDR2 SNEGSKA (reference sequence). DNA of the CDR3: TGCAGTGCTAGTCCAGCTACTAGCGGGCTCGTCTACGAGCAGTACTTC. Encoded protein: CSASPATSGLVYEQYF.

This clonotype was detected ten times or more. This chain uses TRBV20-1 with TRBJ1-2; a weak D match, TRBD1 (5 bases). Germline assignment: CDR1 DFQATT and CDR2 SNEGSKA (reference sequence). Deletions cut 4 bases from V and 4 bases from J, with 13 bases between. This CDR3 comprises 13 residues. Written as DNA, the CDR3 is TGCAGTGCTACAGACAGACCGGGCTATGGCTACACCTTC. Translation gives CSATDRPGYGYTF.

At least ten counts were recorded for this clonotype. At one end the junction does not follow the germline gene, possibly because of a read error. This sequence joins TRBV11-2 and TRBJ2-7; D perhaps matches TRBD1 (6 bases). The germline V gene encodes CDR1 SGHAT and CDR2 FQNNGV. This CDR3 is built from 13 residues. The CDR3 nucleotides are TGTGCCAGCAGCTTCAGGGGCACAAGGGGGATAATCTTC. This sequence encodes CASSFRGTRGIIF.